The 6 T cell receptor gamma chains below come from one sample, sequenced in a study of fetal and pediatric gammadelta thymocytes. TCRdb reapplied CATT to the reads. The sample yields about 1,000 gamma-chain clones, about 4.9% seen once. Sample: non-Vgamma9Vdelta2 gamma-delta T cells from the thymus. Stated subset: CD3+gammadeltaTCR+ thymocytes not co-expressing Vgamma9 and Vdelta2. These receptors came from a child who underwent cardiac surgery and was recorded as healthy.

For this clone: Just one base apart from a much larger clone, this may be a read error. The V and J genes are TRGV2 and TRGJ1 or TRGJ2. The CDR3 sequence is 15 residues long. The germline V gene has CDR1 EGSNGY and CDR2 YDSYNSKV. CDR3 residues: CATWGGDRGYYKKLF. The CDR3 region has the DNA TGTGCCACCTGGGGCGGGGATCGGGGGTATTATAAGAAACTCTTT.

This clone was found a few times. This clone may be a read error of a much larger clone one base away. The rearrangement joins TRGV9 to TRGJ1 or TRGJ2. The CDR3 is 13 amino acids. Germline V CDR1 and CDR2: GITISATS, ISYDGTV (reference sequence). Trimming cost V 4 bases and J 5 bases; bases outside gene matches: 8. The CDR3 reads CALWDQRDYKKLF. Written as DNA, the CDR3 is TGTGCCTTGTGGGACCAGCGGGATTATAAGAAACTCTTT.

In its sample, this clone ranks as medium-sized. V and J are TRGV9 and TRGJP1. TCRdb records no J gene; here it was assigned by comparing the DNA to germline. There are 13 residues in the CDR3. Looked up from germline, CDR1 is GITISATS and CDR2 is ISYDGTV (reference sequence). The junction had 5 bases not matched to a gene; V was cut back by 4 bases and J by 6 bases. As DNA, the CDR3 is TGTGCCTTGTGGGAAATGGCTGGTTGGTTCAAGATATTT. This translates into CALWEMAGWFKIF.

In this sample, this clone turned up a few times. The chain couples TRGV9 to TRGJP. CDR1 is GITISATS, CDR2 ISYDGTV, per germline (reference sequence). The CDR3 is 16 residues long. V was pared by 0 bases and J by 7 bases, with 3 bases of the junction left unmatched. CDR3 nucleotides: TGTGCCTTGTGGGAGGTGTCGGAGTTGGGCAAAAAAATCAAGGTATTT. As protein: CALWEVSELGKKIKVF.

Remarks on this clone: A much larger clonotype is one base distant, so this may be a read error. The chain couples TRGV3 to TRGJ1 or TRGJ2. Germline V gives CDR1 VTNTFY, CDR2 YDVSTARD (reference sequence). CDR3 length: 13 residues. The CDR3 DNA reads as TGTGCCACCCGGGACTGCTCTTATTATAAGAAACTCTTT. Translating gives CATRDCSYYKKLF.

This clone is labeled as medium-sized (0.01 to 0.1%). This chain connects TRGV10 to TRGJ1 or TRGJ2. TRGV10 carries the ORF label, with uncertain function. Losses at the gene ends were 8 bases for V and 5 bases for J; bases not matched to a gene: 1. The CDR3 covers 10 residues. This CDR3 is CAAWDYKKLF. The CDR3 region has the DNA TGTGCTGCGTGGGATTATAAGAAACTCTTT.